The rows below give T cell receptor beta chains drawn from one sample of a study of cytomegalovirus exposure and HLA in healthy donors. The table came from immunoSEQ multiplex PCR; TCRdb's copy has only in-frame clones and leaves some out. This table holds roughly 90,000 clones, 70% to 85% found once. The source material was PBMCs. The source is a man aged 18-30 years in good health and CMV-seronegative. Each CDR3 is given with its conserved first and last residue. D genes are given only for firm matches. Size is stated for part of the rows, as once, few or many counts, or as a class when the clone is expanded.

CDR3nt: TGTGCCAGTAGTATTGTTGGGACAGGGTTTGGCTACGAGCAGTACTTC
CDR3aa: CASSIVGTGFGYEQYF
abundance: NA
j_gene: TRBJ2-7
v_gene: TRBV19
d_gene: TRBD1

CDR3nt: TGTGCCAGCAGCTCGGGCACAGGGGGCCGCTACGAGCAGTACTTC
CDR3aa: CASSSGTGGRYEQYF
abundance: NA
j_gene: TRBJ2-7
v_gene: TRBV7-8
d_gene: TRBD1

CDR3nt: TGTGCCAGCACCCCAGGGTCCGGCAACTATGGCTACACCTTC
CDR3aa: CASTPGSGNYGYTF
abundance: NA
j_gene: TRBJ1-2
v_gene: TRBV28
d_gene: NA

CDR3nt: TGTGCCAGCTCACCACTCACGCAGGGTTACAATGAGCAGTTCTTC
CDR3aa: CASSPLTQGYNEQFF
abundance: few
j_gene: TRBJ2-1
v_gene: TRBV18
d_gene: NA

CDR3nt: TGTGCCAGCAGTGTGGAACCGCGGGGCACTGAAGCTTTCTTT
CDR3aa: CASSVEPRGTEAFF
abundance: once
j_gene: TRBJ1-1
v_gene: TRBV2
d_gene: NA

CDR3nt: TGTGCCAGCAGCCGAGTCGACAGGTTGAACACTGAAGCTTTCTTT
CDR3aa: CASSRVDRLNTEAFF
abundance: NA
j_gene: TRBJ1-1
v_gene: TRBV28
d_gene: NA

CDR3nt: TGTGCCAGTAGTATAGGGGACTTCTCCTACGAGCAGTACTTC
CDR3aa: CASSIGDFSYEQYF
abundance: once
j_gene: TRBJ2-7
v_gene: TRBV19
d_gene: NA

CDR3nt: TGTGCCAGCAGCTCCCTTGCGTTCTCCTACGAGCAGTACTTC
CDR3aa: CASSSLAFSYEQYF
abundance: NA
j_gene: TRBJ2-7
v_gene: TRBV5-4
d_gene: NA

CDR3nt: TGTGCCAGCAGTTCCCGTGCGGCGGGCGTCCCCCAGCCCCAGCATTTT
CDR3aa: CASSSRAAGVPQPQHF
abundance: NA
j_gene: TRBJ1-5
v_gene: TRBV27
d_gene: NA

CDR3nt: TGTGCCAGCAGCTTAGGTGGGTGGGGGGACCGCTACGAGCAGTACTTC
CDR3aa: CASSLGGWGDRYEQYF
abundance: NA
j_gene: TRBJ2-7
v_gene: TRBV7-9
d_gene: NA

CDR3nt: TGTGCCAGCAGTTACGTCGGGGAAAACTATGGCTACACCTTC
CDR3aa: CASSYVGENYGYTF
abundance: NA
j_gene: TRBJ1-2
v_gene: TRBV6-5
d_gene: NA

CDR3nt: TGTGCCTGGATAGGACAGGGGCCGGGGGGCTACACCTTC
CDR3aa: CAWIGQGPGGYTF
abundance: NA
j_gene: TRBJ1-2
v_gene: TRBV30
d_gene: TRBD1

CDR3nt: TGTGCCTGGAGTTTGGCGGGGTTCGGTGAAAAACTGTTTTTT
CDR3aa: CAWSLAGFGEKLFF
abundance: NA
j_gene: TRBJ1-4
v_gene: TRBV30
d_gene: NA

CDR3nt: TGTGCCTGGAAGCAGGGGTCCTACGAGCAGTACTTC
CDR3aa: CAWKQGSYEQYF
abundance: NA
j_gene: TRBJ2-7
v_gene: TRBV30
d_gene: NA

CDR3nt: TGTGCCAGCAGTGAAGATAGAATCTACGAGCAGTACTTC
CDR3aa: CASSEDRIYEQYF
abundance: NA
j_gene: TRBJ2-7
v_gene: TRBV2
d_gene: NA

CDR3nt: TGTGCCAGTAGTATAGTTGAGGTGGGGGGAGGCAAAAACATTCAGTACTTC
CDR3aa: CASSIVEVGGGKNIQYF
abundance: NA
j_gene: TRBJ2-4
v_gene: TRBV19
d_gene: NA

CDR3nt: TGTGCCAGTAGTAAAACTACCGGCTCCTACAATGAGCAGTTCTTC
CDR3aa: CASSKTTGSYNEQFF
abundance: once
j_gene: TRBJ2-1
v_gene: TRBV19
d_gene: NA

CDR3nt: TGCAGCGTTGACGCACACGCTAGCACAGATACGCAGTATTTT
CDR3aa: CSVDAHASTDTQYF
abundance: NA
j_gene: TRBJ2-3
v_gene: TRBV29-1
d_gene: NA

CDR3nt: TGTGCCAGTAACCCCTCGACAGCTAACTATGGCTACACCTTC
CDR3aa: CASNPSTANYGYTF
abundance: NA
j_gene: TRBJ1-2
v_gene: TRBV19
d_gene: NA

CDR3nt: TGTGCCAGCTCACCTAGCGGGAGTCAGCAGTTCTTC
CDR3aa: CASSPSGSQQFF
abundance: once
j_gene: TRBJ2-1
v_gene: TRBV18
d_gene: TRBD2

CDR3nt: TGTGCCACCAGCACCACAGGGAACACTGAAGCTTTCTTT
CDR3aa: CATSTTGNTEAFF
abundance: NA
j_gene: TRBJ1-1
v_gene: TRBV15
d_gene: NA

CDR3nt: TGTGCCAGCAGCTGGGGGGGAGCCGGCACCCCCTATGGCTACACCTTC
CDR3aa: CASSWGGAGTPYGYTF
abundance: NA
j_gene: TRBJ1-2
v_gene: TRBV5-6
d_gene: NA

CDR3nt: TGCGCCAGCAGCCAAGATCCGGACAGTAGCTCCTACAATGAGCAGTTCTTC
CDR3aa: CASSQDPDSSSYNEQFF
abundance: NA
j_gene: TRBJ2-1
v_gene: TRBV4-3
d_gene: NA

CDR3nt: TGCAGTGCTAGGGGGAGGGATACGCAGTATTTT
CDR3aa: CSARGRDTQYF
abundance: NA
j_gene: TRBJ2-3
v_gene: TRBV20-1
d_gene: NA

CDR3nt: TGTGCCCGCCCGGGCCCCAGGGGCTATGGCTACACCTTC
CDR3aa: CARPGPRGYGYTF
abundance: NA
j_gene: TRBJ1-2
v_gene: TRBV30
d_gene: NA

CDR3nt: TGTGCCAGCAGTTTCGGAAGACAGGGGAACTATGGCTACACCTTC
CDR3aa: CASSFGRQGNYGYTF
abundance: NA
j_gene: TRBJ1-2
v_gene: TRBV27
d_gene: TRBD1

CDR3nt: TGTGCCAGCAGTATAGGACAGGGAATAAGCACAGATACGCAGTATTTT
CDR3aa: CASSIGQGISTDTQYF
abundance: NA
j_gene: TRBJ2-3
v_gene: TRBV28
d_gene: TRBD1

CDR3nt: TGTGCCAGCAACGTAGCCTGGGGAGCGCGACAAGAGACCCAGTACTTC
CDR3aa: CASNVAWGARQETQYF
abundance: NA
j_gene: TRBJ2-5
v_gene: TRBV9
d_gene: NA